The 20 T cell receptor beta chains reported below all come from one sample, sequenced in a study of blood T cells in healthy people across ages. Together with a sample-barcoded 5' primer, a J-beta primer mix was included in a second PCR lasting 7 to 11 cycles. TCRdb processed the 5' RACE reads anew with MiXCR; each CDR3 protein has one entry. The data show 1.5 million to 2 million distinct CDR3 sequences, with roughly 28% seen just once and roughly 8.2% held by the top ten. What was sequenced was blood. The receptor set was obtained from a woman in her twenties or thirties in good health.

This clonotype was detected only a few times. J is TRBJ2-1 and V is TRBV20-1, with 7 bases lining up with TRBD2. CDR1 is DFQATT and CDR2 is SNEGSKA in the germline V gene (reference sequence). The CDR3 sequence is 19 residues long. Trimming at V came to 0 bases and at J to 1 base, leaving 15 bases not matched to a gene. The DNA for the CDR3 is TGCAGTGCTAGAGATCGGACCCCGTCTAGCGGAATTTCCTACAATGAGCAGTTCTTC. Translating gives CSARDRTPSSGISYNEQFF.

This clonotype has ten or more counts. CDR3 sequence reads: CASSLGQGASPLHF. The CDR3 nucleotides are TGCGCCAGCAGCCTGGGACAGGGGGCCTCACCCCTCCACTTT. V is TRBV4-1 and J is TRBJ1-6; 12 nucleotides align to TRBD1. V lost 4 bases and J lost 10; bases outside the gene matches: 2. Germline loops: CDR1 MGHRA, CDR2 YSYEKL. The CDR3 covers 14 residues.

This rearrangement joins TRBV7-8 to TRBJ2-7; D tentatively fits TRBD1 or TRBD2 (5 bases each). There are 16 residues in the CDR3. Germline-derived CDR1 and CDR2 are SGHVS and FQNEAQ. Between the trimmed V and J ends, which lost 6 bases and 1 base, there was a span of 19 bases. The CDR3 loop reads CASRSLGKAGSYEQYF. CDR3 bases: TGTGCCAGCAGATCCCTCGGGAAGGCAGGGTCCTACGAGCAGTACTTC.

The rearrangement links TRBV20-1 to TRBJ1-5; 10 positions match TRBD1. The CDR3 covers 15 residues. The junction had 6 bases not matched to a gene; V was cut back by 1 base and J by 6 bases. Germline lookup yields CDR1 DFQATT and CDR2 SNEGSKA (reference sequence). The CDR3 DNA reads as TGCAGTGCTAGAGGCCTGGACAGGGGGGTTCAGCCCCAGCATTTT. Protein: CSARGLDRGVQPQHF.

This chain uses TRBV11-2 with TRBJ2-3; possible D gene TRBD2, 6 bases. V was clipped by 7 bases and J by 2 bases, with 7 bases between them. Germline CDR1 and CDR2: SGHAT and FQNNGV. This CDR3 contains 12 residues. The CDR3 coding sequence is TGTGCCAGCAAGGACTACACAGATACGCAGTATTTT. Protein: CASKDYTDTQYF.

Only a few counts were recorded for this clonotype. The chain has TRBV6-5 and TRBJ1-2; D perhaps matches TRBD1 (6 bases). Germline V gives CDR1 MNHEY, CDR2 SVGAGI. V was clipped by 2 bases and J by 2 bases, with 6 bases between them. This CDR3 contains 13 residues. The CDR3 nucleotides read TGTGCCAGCAGTTACCAGGGGAACTATGGCTACACCTTC. This translates into CASSYQGNYGYTF.

The V and J genes are TRBV5-1 and TRBJ1-2; a weak D match, TRBD1 (6 bases). This CDR3 contains 15 residues. Trimming stripped 0 bases from V and 2 bases from J, with 11 bases between. Germline V gene data show CDR1 as SGHRS and CDR2 as YFSETQ. The CDR3 DNA is TGCGCCAGCAGCTTGGCTGAGGGGGGAAACTATGGCTACACCTTC. Its translation is CASSLAEGGNYGYTF.

This chain uses TRBV10-2 with TRBJ2-3; D remains unclear. Per germline, CDR1 WSHSY and CDR2 SAAADI. CDR3 length equals 12 residues. Trimming pared 10 bases from V and 0 bases from J, leaving 8 bases between. CDR3 protein: CATRLSTDTQYF. The CDR3 DNA reads TGCGCCACCCGACTCAGCACAGATACGCAGTATTTT.

This clonotype was found many times. This chain connects TRBV7-2 to TRBJ1-2; D gene unclear. The germline V gene encodes CDR1 SGHTA and CDR2 FQGNSA. The CDR3 is 11 residues long. The germline V and J ends were trimmed by 5 bases and 6 bases, with 7 bases remaining between them. DNA for the CDR3: TGTGCCAGCAGCCTTTGGGATGGCTACACCTTC. This encodes CASSLWDGYTF.

This clonotype was seen only a few times. V usage is TRBV20-1 and J usage is TRBJ1-1, with D uncertain. This CDR3 is built from 12 residues. CDR1 is DFQATT, CDR2 SNEGSKA, per germline (reference sequence). Trimming left V 4 bases short and J 1 base short, with 7 bases between. In nucleotides, the CDR3 is TGCAGTGCTACAGGACCGAACACTGAAGCTTTCTTT. Protein product: CSATGPNTEAFF.

This chain links TRBV20-1 with TRBJ2-7; 10 bases map to TRBD2. Near its end, the DNA agrees better with TRBJ2-5, so the J call may be wrong. Germline V gene sequence: CDR1 DFQATT, CDR2 SNEGSKA (reference sequence). There are 15 residues in the CDR3. Written as DNA, the CDR3 is TGCAGTGCTAGAGATTCTAGCGGGAGAGGAGAGACCCAGTACTTC. Translating gives CSARDSSGRGETQYF.

The gene calls are TRBV3-1 and TRBJ1-5, with D maybe TRBD1 (5 bases). With 5 bases removed from V and 2 bases from J, the gap between germline ends came to 13 bases. The germline CDR1 and CDR2 sequences are LGHDT and YNNKEL (reference sequence). The CDR3 sequence is 15 residues long. For the CDR3, the DNA is TGTGCCAGCAGCTCGGGGGGAGATGGCAATCAGCCCCAGCATTTT. Protein sequence: CASSSGGDGNQPQHF.

This clonotype has a count of ten or more. For the CDR3, the DNA is TGCGCCAGCAGTGAGACGGCCACCGTAGAGCAGTACTTC. Residues: CASSETATVEQYF. The genes are TRBV10-1 and TRBJ2-5; D is undetermined. CDR1 is WNHNN, CDR2 SYGVQD, per germline (reference sequence). The CDR3 runs 13 residues. V was cut by 2 bases and J by 11 bases, with 15 bases left in between.

The chain combines TRBV29-1 with TRBJ1-1; no clear D. V was trimmed by 3 bases and J by 1 base, leaving 6 bases between them. Germline loops: CDR1 SQVTM, CDR2 ANQGSEA. The CDR3 is 12 amino acids. DNA for the CDR3: TGCAGCGTTGATAGCCAGAACACTGAAGCTTTCTTT. Translated: CSVDSQNTEAFF.

This clonotype was recorded many times. The chain recombines TRBV20-1 with TRBJ1-2; 7 nucleotides match TRBD1. This CDR3 has 16 amino acids. With V trimmed by 3 bases and J by 5 bases, 15 bases remained unmatched. Germline V gene data show CDR1 as DFQATT and CDR2 as SNEGSKA (reference sequence). DNA for the CDR3: TGCAGTGCTAGGGACCAGACAGGGAGTCACTCTTATGGCTACACCTTC. The encoded protein is CSARDQTGSHSYGYTF.

This clonotype was observed many times. The rearrangement links TRBV5-1 to TRBJ1-2; D unresolved. The CDR3 is 12 residues long. Germline assignment: CDR1 SGHRS and CDR2 YFSETQ. Trimming removed 1 base at V and 8 bases at J, with 9 bases between. The CDR3 coding sequence is TGCGCCAGCAGCTTGAACCAACGGGGCTACACCTTC. Its translation: CASSLNQRGYTF. Complete variable domain (other parts from reference TRBV5-1 and TRBJ1-2): KAGVTQTPRYLIKTRGQQVTLSCSPISGHRSVSWYQQTPGQGLQFLFEYFSETQRNKGNFPGRFSGRQFSNSRSEMNVSTLELGDSALYLCASSLNQRGYTFGSGTRLTVV.

The rearrangement joins TRBV12-3 or TRBV12-4 to TRBJ2-3, with TRBD1 as a possible D gene (6 bases). There are 15 residues in the CDR3. Between the trimmed V and J ends, which lost 4 bases and 4 bases, there was a span of 15 bases. CDR3 in DNA: TGTGCCAGCAGTTACACAGGGTCAGTTGCAGATACGCAGTATTTT. Its translation: CASSYTGSVADTQYF.

The chain carries TRBV9 and TRBJ2-7; tentatively, D is TRBD1 or TRBD2 (5 bases each). Trimming cost V 4 bases and J 7 bases, with 21 bases left between them. The CDR3 loop spans 15 amino acids. The V gene's germline CDR1 is SGDLS and CDR2 YYNGEE. The chain's CDR3 is CASSPGTQDYNEQYF. The CDR3 DNA follows: TGTGCCAGCAGCCCGGGGACCCAAGACTACAATGAGCAGTACTTC. Drawing the rest from reference TRBV9 and TRBJ2-7, the complete variable domain is DSGVTQTPKHLITATGQRVTLRCSPRSGDLSVYWYQQSLDQGLQFLIQYYNGEERAKGNILERFSAQQFPDLHSELNLSSLELGDSALYFCASSPGTQDYNEQYFGPGTRLTVT.

This clonotype was seen a handful of times. V is TRBV7-6 and J is TRBJ2-3; 10 bases map to TRBD2. The germline CDR1 and CDR2 sequences are SGHVS and FNYEAQ. The CDR3 is 20 amino acids. V gave up 1 base and J gave up 2 bases; unmatched junction bases: 15. The CDR3 region has the DNA TGTGCCAGCAGCTTAGTAGGGGTATTAGCGGGGGGAGGCGCCACAGATACGCAGTATTTT. It is translated as CASSLVGVLAGGGATDTQYF.

This clonotype was seen a few times. The V call is TRBV5-1, the J call TRBJ2-1; 7 nucleotides agree with TRBD1. CDR1 is SGHRS and CDR2 is YFSETQ in the germline V gene. The CDR3 extends over 13 amino acids. Germline trimming cut 0 bases from V and 14 bases from J; bases unmatched to any gene: 8. This CDR3 is CASSLDATGDEFF. The CDR3 region has the DNA TGCGCCAGCAGCTTGGATGCCACAGGGGATGAGTTCTTC. The whole variable domain, remainder taken from reference TRBV5-1 and TRBJ2-1, is KAGVTQTPRYLIKTRGQQVTLSCSPISGHRSVSWYQQTPGQGLQFLFEYFSETQRNKGNFPGRFSGRQFSNSRSEMNVSTLELGDSALYLCASSLDATGDEFFGPGTRLTVL.